This T cell receptor beta chain was sequenced for a study of T-cell memory formation after mild COVID-19 (dated by TCRdb to about 2021). Context from the whole study: Most TCR sequence clusters were specific to one of the two donors. In a couple of donors, T-cell clones that expanded and contracted after mild COVID-19 were tracked by sequencing TCRalpha and TCRbeta repertoires over time. Two young, previously healthy adult volunteers, one female and one male, were included in the cohort. General study outcomes and caveats: The second-wave clones that peaked on day 37 were not confirmed to be SARS-CoV-2 specific. Only a couple of mild cases were covered in the study, and larger cohorts including severe cases with pre-infection samples were considered necessary. Clones contracting from day 15 to 85 had balanced CD4/CD8 phenotypes, while a second wave expanding from day 15 to 37 was biased towards CD4+. Some responding clones were detected in pre-infection memory, which suggested that pre-existing cross-reactive memory T cells had joined the SARS-CoV-2 response. Contracting CD4+ clones turned up mainly in the CM and EM memory subsets, whereas EMRA was where CD8+ clones were enriched.

This clonotype was observed at least ten times. Its antigen is currently not known. No much larger clonotype is one base removed from it; base qualities were not supplied. Ficoll-Paque density gradient centrifugation was used to isolate PBMCs. Sequencing was performed on an Illumina NovaSeq 6000. TCRalpha and TCRbeta cDNA libraries were constructed by 5'RACE with constant-segment primers, with sample barcodes and unique molecular identifiers being introduced. Trizol reagent was used to extract RNA from every sample. Amplification of the libraries took two PCR steps, and the second step added a second sample barcode plus Illumina TruSeq adapters. Sequencing of libraries was performed on an Illumina NovaSeq with 2 x 150 bp paired-end reads. In the authors' own workflow: The reads were demultiplexed and collapsed into UMI-guided consensus sequences using migec v1.2.7. Using mixcr v2.1.11, UMI consensuses were aligned to TRA and TRB V and J templates and then assembled into clonotypes. A clonotype was counted as expanded or contracted only if both edgeR and NoisET called the change significant, with noise models trained on biological replicates. For edgeR calls, the thresholds were a false discovery rate-adjusted p below 0.01 and a log2 fold-change of 1. As an exploratory analysis of dynamics, PCA with hierarchical clustering was applied to max-normalized trajectories of the 1000 most abundant clonotypes. The CD4 or CD8 phenotype of responding clones was assigned using the separately sequenced CD4+ and CD8+ repertoires. Using fastp trimming at Q25 and MiXCR clonotype assembly, TCRdb reanalyzed the public sequencing data and kept in-frame beta chains. All rows with the same CDR3 protein become a single entry with the most common DNA and genes. These V and J calls originate from TCRdb's pipeline instead of the authors' own analysis. This sample has roughly 150,000 distinct CDR3 sequences in its table, and about an eighth of those were observed once. 3% to 4% of the sample is held by the ten biggest clonotypes.

The germline V gene encodes CDR1 SGHAT and CDR2 FQNNGV. V ends up 5 bases short and J 1 base short, with an unmatched junction base count of 7. Including cysteine and phenylalanine, the CDR3 has 15 amino acids. Solely the CDR3 DNA is kept, with 45 bases framed from the first base. The chain joins TRBV11-2 to TRBJ1-2, with 7 bases matching TRBD1. The clonotype originates from a man younger than 35 who had mild COVID-19 (a few samples of this study predate the infection). The sample titles of this study are shuffled in the database, so cell type and time point are left out; the donor was told from shared clones. Material for sequencing was PBMCs or a T cell subset sorted from them (not recorded which). The DNA sequence is TGTGCCAGCAGCCGACTGACAGGGATTAACTATGGCTACACCTTC. Its amino acids are CASSRLTGINYGYTF.